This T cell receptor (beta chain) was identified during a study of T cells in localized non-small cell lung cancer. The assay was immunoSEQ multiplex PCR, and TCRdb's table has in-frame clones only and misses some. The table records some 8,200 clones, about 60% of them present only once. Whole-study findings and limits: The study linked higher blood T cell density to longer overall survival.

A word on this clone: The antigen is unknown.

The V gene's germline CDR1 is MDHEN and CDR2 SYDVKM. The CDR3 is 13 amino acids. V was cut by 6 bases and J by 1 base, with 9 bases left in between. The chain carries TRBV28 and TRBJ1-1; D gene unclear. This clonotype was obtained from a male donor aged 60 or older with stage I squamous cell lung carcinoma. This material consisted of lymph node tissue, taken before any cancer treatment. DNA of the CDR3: TGTGCCAGCAGGCGCGGTTGGAACACTGAAGCTTTCTTT. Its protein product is CASRRGWNTEAFF.